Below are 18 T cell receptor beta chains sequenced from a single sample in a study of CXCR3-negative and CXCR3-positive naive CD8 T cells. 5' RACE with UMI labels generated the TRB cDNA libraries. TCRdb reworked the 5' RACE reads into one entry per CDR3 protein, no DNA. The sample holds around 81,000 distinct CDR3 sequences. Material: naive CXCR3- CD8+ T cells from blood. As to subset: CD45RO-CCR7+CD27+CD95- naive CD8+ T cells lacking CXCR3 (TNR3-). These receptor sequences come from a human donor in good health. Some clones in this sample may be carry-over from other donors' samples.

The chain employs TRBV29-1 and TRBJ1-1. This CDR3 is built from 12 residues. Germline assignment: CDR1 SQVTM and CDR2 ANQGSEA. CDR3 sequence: CSVEGGNTEAFF. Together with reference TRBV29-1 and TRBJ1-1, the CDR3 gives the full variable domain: SAVISQKPSRDICQRGTSLTIQCQVDSQVTMMFWYRQQPGQSLTLIATANQGSEATYESGFVIDKFPISRPNLTFSTLTVSNMSPEDSSIYLCSVEGGNTEAFFGQGTRLTVV.

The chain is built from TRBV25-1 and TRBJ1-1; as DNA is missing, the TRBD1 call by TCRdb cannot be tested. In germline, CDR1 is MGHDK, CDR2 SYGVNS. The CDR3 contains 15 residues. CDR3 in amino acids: CASIQRTRVNTEAFF.

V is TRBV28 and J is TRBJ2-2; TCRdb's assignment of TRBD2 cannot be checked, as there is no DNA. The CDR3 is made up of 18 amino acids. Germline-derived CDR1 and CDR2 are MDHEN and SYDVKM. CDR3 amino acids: CASSLMRGSAGRTGELFF. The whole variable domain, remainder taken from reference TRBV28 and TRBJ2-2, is DVKVTQSSRYLVKRTGEKVFLECVQDMDHENMFWYRQDPGLGLRLIYFSYDVKMKEKGDIPEGYSVSREKKERFSLILESASTNQTSMYLCASSLMRGSAGRTGELFFGEGSRLTVL.

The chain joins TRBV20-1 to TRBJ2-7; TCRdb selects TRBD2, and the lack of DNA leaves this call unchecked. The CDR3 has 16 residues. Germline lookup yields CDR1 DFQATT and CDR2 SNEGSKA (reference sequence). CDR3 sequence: CSARDDGRASLSEQYF.

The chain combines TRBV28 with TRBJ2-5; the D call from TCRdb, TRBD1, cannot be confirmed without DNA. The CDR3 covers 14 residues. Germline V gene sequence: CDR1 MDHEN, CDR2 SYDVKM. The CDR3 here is CASSNPERGETQYF.

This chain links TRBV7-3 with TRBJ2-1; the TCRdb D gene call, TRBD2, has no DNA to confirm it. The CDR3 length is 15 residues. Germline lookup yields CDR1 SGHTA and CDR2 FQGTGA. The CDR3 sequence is CASSVLAGDYNEQFF.

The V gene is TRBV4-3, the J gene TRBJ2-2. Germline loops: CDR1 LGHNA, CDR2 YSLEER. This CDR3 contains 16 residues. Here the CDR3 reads CASSQEWRANTGELFF.

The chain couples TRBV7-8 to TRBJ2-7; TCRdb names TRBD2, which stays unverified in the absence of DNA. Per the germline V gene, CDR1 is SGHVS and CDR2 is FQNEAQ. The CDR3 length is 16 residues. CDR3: CASSTWTGAGEYEQYF. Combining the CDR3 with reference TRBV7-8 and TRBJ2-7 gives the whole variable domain GAGVSQSPRYKVAKRGQDVALRCDPISGHVSLFWYQQALGQGPEFLTYFQNEAQLDKSGLPSDRFFAERPEGSVSTLKIQRTQQEDSAVYLCASSTWTGAGEYEQYFGPGTRLTVT.

CDR3 sequence: CSATFGGTTNYGYTF. This chain joins TRBV20-1 and TRBJ1-2; TCRdb's D gene call, TRBD1, goes unchecked for lack of DNA. The CDR3 is 15 residues long. Germline V gene sequence: CDR1 DFQATT, CDR2 SNEGSKA (reference sequence).

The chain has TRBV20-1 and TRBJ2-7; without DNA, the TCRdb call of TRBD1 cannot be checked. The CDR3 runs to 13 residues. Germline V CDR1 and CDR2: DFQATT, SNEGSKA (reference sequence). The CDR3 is CSATHRGTYEQYF.

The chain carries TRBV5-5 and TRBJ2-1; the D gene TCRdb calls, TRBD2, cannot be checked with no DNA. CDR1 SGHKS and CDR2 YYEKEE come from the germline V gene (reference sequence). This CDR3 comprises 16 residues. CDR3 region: CASSVPPGLAFNEQFF. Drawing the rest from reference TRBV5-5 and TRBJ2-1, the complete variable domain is DAGVTQSPTHLIKTRGQQVTLRCSPISGHKSVSWYQQVLGQGPQFIFQYYEKEERGRGNFPDRFSARQFPNYSSELNVNALLLGDSALYLCASSVPPGLAFNEQFFGPGTRLTVL.

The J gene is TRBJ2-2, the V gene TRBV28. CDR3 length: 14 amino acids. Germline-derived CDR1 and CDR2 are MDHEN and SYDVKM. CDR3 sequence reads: CASSFPSYAGELFF.

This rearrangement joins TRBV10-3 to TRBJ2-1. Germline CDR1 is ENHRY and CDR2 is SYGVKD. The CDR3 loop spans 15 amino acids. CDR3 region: CAISEGAGSYNEQFF.

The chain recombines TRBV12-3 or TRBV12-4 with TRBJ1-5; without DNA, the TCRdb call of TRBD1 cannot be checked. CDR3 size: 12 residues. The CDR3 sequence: CASSPLNQPQHF.

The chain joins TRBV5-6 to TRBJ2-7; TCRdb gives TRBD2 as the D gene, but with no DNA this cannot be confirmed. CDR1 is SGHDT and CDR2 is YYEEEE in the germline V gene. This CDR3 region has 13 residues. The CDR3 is CASSSSPVHEQYF.

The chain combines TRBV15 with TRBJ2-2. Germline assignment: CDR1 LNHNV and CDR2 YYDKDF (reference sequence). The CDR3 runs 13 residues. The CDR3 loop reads CATSRENTGELFF.

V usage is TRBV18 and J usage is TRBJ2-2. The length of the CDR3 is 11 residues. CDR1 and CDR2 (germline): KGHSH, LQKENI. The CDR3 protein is CASSPAGELFF.

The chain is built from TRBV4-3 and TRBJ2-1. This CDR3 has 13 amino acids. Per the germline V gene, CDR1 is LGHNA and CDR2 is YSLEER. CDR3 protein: CASSQGRFNEQFF.